Below are 21 T cell receptor beta chains sequenced from a single sample in a study of control samples from healthy donors and cancer patients. The assay was immunoSEQ multiplex PCR, and TCRdb's table has in-frame clones only and misses some. The sample has approximately 130,000 clones, about 89% seen once. Sequencing used blood. These receptors were collected from a man in his 60s in good health.

The V and J genes are TRBV28 and TRBJ1-2; 7 nucleotides match TRBD1. The CDR3 extends over 13 amino acids. CDR1 and CDR2 (germline): MDHEN, SYDVKM. V gave up 2 bases and J gave up 6 bases; unmatched junction bases: 3. This CDR3 reads CASSLGTENGYTF. For the CDR3, the DNA is TGTGCCAGCAGTTTAGGGACAGAGAATGGCTACACCTTC.

This clone showed up just once. The chain carries TRBV27 and TRBJ2-5, with D perhaps matching TRBD2 (5 bases). With 3 bases removed from V and 4 bases from J, the gap between germline ends came to 15 bases. Looked up from germline, CDR1 is MNHEY and CDR2 is SMNVEV (reference sequence). CDR3 length equals 15 residues. The CDR3 sequence: CASSFRLSSRETQYF. In DNA form, the CDR3 reads TGTGCCAGCAGTTTTCGTTTGTCTAGCCGAGAGACCCAGTACTTC.

The chain is built from TRBV19 and TRBJ1-5; no firm D call. The CDR3 runs 14 residues. Germline values: CDR1 LNHDA, CDR2 SQIVND (reference sequence). V lost 4 bases to trimming and J lost 4 bases, with 11 bases between them. In DNA, the CDR3 is TGTGCCAGTAGTAAGATGGAGGGTAATCAGCCCCAGCATTTT. It encodes CASSKMEGNQPQHF.

V gene TRBV7-3 combines with J gene TRBJ1-1, with a tentative D call TRBD1 (6 bases). Trimming left V 0 bases short and J 4 bases short, with 12 bases between. This CDR3 is built from 15 residues. The germline V gene encodes CDR1 SGHTA and CDR2 FQGTGA. The CDR3 coding sequence is TGTGCCAGCAGCTTAACACAGGGAGGTTTCACTGAAGCTTTCTTT. Translation: CASSLTQGGFTEAFF.

CDR3 loop: CAIRQGMGNQPQHF. CDR3 nucleotides: TGTGCGATACGACAGGGGATGGGGAATCAGCCCCAGCATTTT. The V and J genes are TRBV10-3 and TRBJ1-5; 8 bases fit TRBD1. CDR3 length: 14 amino acids. Germline assignment: CDR1 ENHRY and CDR2 SYGVKD.

The chain has TRBV18 and TRBJ2-7; D is perhaps TRBD1 (7 bases). This CDR3 contains 16 residues. From germline, CDR1 is KGHSH and CDR2 LQKENI. V dropped 0 bases and J dropped 5 bases, with 17 bases sitting between them. The DNA for the CDR3 is TGTGCCAGCTCACCACCGGCGGGACAGTCTTTACACGAGCAGTACTTC. It codes for CASSPPAGQSLHEQYF.

The V call is TRBV30, the J call TRBJ1-1; no reliable D call. V lost 0 bases and J 6 bases, leaving 11 bases between the germline ends. CDR1 and CDR2 from the germline V gene are GTSNPN and SVGIG (reference sequence). The CDR3 consists of 13 residues. CDR3 DNA sequence: TGTGCCTGGAGTGTACTTAGGTATTCTGAAGCTTTCTTT. It translates to CAWSVLRYSEAFF.

The rearrangement links TRBV3-1 (or the pseudogene TRBV3-2) to TRBJ1-1; 7 positions agree with TRBD1. With 4 bases clipped from V and 0 bases from J, the junction kept 8 bases outside the gene matches. There are 16 residues in the CDR3. Germline V gene sequence: CDR1 LGHDT, CDR2 YNNKEL (reference sequence). CDR3 in DNA: TGTGCCAGCAGCCGAGACAGGGCCATTCTGAACACTGAAGCTTTCTTT. Its protein product is CASSRDRAILNTEAFF.

The chain carries TRBV5-1 and TRBJ2-5; TRBD2 aligns across 8 bases. Looked up from germline, CDR1 is SGHRS and CDR2 is YFSETQ. The V and J ends lost 6 bases and 5 bases, in that order; junction bases with no gene match: 9. This CDR3 has 14 residues. Here the CDR3 reads CASTGLVSSETQYF. Here the CDR3 DNA reads TGCGCCAGCACGGGACTAGTTAGTTCCGAGACCCAGTACTTC.

The gene calls are TRBV3-1 (or the pseudogene TRBV3-2) and TRBJ2-7; D uncertain. Germline loops: CDR1 LGHDT, CDR2 YNNKEL (reference sequence). The CDR3 has 16 residues. V was shortened by 4 bases and J by 4 bases, with 20 bases between the two germline ends. CDR3 amino acids: CASSRYGESGRYEQYF. The DNA of the CDR3 is TGTGCCAGCAGCCGATATGGCGAGTCCGGAAGGTACGAGCAGTACTTC.

J is TRBJ2-5 and V is TRBV19, with 9 bases lining up with TRBD1. Germline CDR1 reads LNHDA; CDR2 reads SQIVND (reference sequence). The CDR3 is 15 amino acids. V dropped 3 bases and J dropped 4; count of bases not matched to a gene: 6. The CDR3 here is CASSIGQGNSETQYF. DNA for the CDR3: TGTGCCAGTAGTATCGGACAGGGGAATTCAGAGACCCAGTACTTC. The full variable domain, rest sourced from reference TRBV19 and TRBJ2-5, is DGGITQSPKYLFRKEGQNVTLSCEQNLNHDAMYWYRQDPGQGLRLIYYSQIVNDFQKGDIAEGYSVSREKKESFPLTVTSAQKNPTAFYLCASSIGQGNSETQYFGPGTRLLVL.

J is TRBJ2-1 and V is TRBV27, with D perhaps TRBD1 (6 bases). CDR1 is MNHEY and CDR2 is SMNVEV in the germline V gene (reference sequence). This CDR3 contains 14 residues. Deletions cut 5 bases from V and 12 bases from J, with 20 bases between. CDR3 sequence (DNA): TGTGCCAGCAGTCAACAAAGACAGGTTGTGGGGCAGTTCTTC. Its protein is CASSQQRQVVGQFF.

The chain couples TRBV27 to TRBJ2-7, with a possible D match to TRBD1 (6 bases). The V gene's germline CDR1 is MNHEY and CDR2 SMNVEV (reference sequence). The CDR3 length is 16 residues. Trimming pared 2 bases from V and 1 base from J, leaving 15 bases between. For the CDR3, the DNA is TGTGCCAGCAGTTTAAGGGACACCTACCCATCCTACGAGCAGTACTTC. It is translated as CASSLRDTYPSYEQYF.

The V and J genes are TRBV2 and TRBJ2-5; D gene ambiguous. This CDR3 region has 11 residues. The V end was cut by 6 bases, the J end by 5 bases, with 7 bases between. Germline V gives CDR1 SNHLY, CDR2 FYNNEI. DNA of the CDR3: TGTGCCAGCAGAATTGAGGAGACCCAGTACTTC. Amino acid sequence: CASRIEETQYF.

This CDR3 is CASRSRGNTGELFF. The CDR3 DNA is TGTGCCAGTCGGAGCAGGGGGAACACCGGGGAGCTGTTTTTT. V and J are TRBV19 and TRBJ2-2, with a weak D call TRBD1 (6 bases). Trimming removed 8 bases at V and 1 base at J, with 11 bases between. The CDR3 consists of 14 residues. In germline, CDR1 is LNHDA, CDR2 SQIVND (reference sequence).

The chain joins TRBV5-6 to TRBJ2-7; 11 bases align to TRBD2. Trimming took 4 bases from V and 5 from J; bases not matched to a gene: 8. The germline CDR1 and CDR2 sequences are SGHDT and YYEEEE. This CDR3 spans 15 amino acids. This CDR3 reads CASSRGTSGFDEQYF. The CDR3 nucleotides read TGTGCCAGCAGCAGAGGGACTAGCGGATTCGACGAGCAGTACTTC.

The rearrangement joins TRBV20-1 to TRBJ2-1; TRBD2 matches at 8 bases. Losses at the gene ends were 3 bases for V and 6 bases for J; bases not matched to a gene: 10. Per the germline V gene, CDR1 is DFQATT and CDR2 is SNEGSKA (reference sequence). This CDR3 has 15 amino acids. CDR3 residues: CSASLRRGVGNEQFF. The CDR3 nucleotides read TGCAGTGCTAGTCTAAGGCGGGGGGTGGGCAATGAGCAGTTCTTC.

The chain has TRBV6-5 and TRBJ2-2, with 8 bases matching TRBD2. The CDR3 is 15 amino acids. Per the germline V gene, CDR1 is MNHEY and CDR2 is SVGAGI. V lost 6 bases, J lost 7 bases, and 10 bases stayed unmatched. The CDR3 sequence: CASSPTGGLYGELFF. In DNA form, the CDR3 reads TGTGCCAGCAGCCCGACGGGGGGGCTTTACGGGGAGCTGTTTTTT.

The rearrangement uses TRBV28 and TRBJ1-2; D is possibly TRBD1 (5 bases). Trimming took 6 bases from V and 5 from J, leaving 13 bases between them. The CDR3 consists of 13 residues. Germline V CDR1 and CDR2: MDHEN, SYDVKM. The CDR3: CASSQSTGYGYTF. Here the CDR3 DNA reads TGTGCCAGCAGCCAAAGTACAGGATATGGCTACACCTTC.

The chain joins TRBV7-6 to TRBJ1-2; D may be TRBD1 (6 bases). The CDR3 runs 16 residues. CDR1 is SGHVS and CDR2 is FNYEAQ in the germline V gene. V was clipped by 5 bases and J by 5 bases, with 21 bases between them. DNA for the CDR3: TGTGCCAGCAGCCCCGGATCCCGGGGGCGTGGGTATGGCTACACCTTC. The encoded protein is CASSPGSRGRGYGYTF.

The J gene is TRBJ2-4, the V gene TRBV6-5, with 7 bases aligning to TRBD1. V was clipped by 2 bases and J by 5 bases; unmatched bases: 3. The length of the CDR3 is 14 residues. The germline V gene encodes CDR1 MNHEY and CDR2 SVGAGI. The CDR3: CASSYDRAQNIQYF. In DNA, the CDR3 is TGTGCCAGCAGTTACGACAGGGCGCAAAACATTCAGTACTTC.